This TCR beta chain was sequenced during a study of blood T cell repertoires in COVID-19. This clone has a handful of counts. V shed 3 bases and J 1 base; nucleotides not matched to a gene: 5. This CDR3 spans 17 amino acids. Germline CDR1 reads SGHRS; CDR2 reads YFSETQ. The data were produced by immunoSEQ multiplex PCR, yet TCRdb's version contains in-frame clones alone and is incomplete. Of about 120,000 clones listed, around four fifths are singletons. The clonotype comes from a man aged 55-75 years with active or convalescent COVID-19. What was sequenced was peripheral blood. This rearrangement joins TRBV5-1 to TRBJ2-3; 13 bases are a match to TRBD2. The CDR3 DNA is TGCGCCAGCAGCTACTCCGGGACTAGCGGGGGCACAGATACGCAGTATTTT. Its translation: CASSYSGTSGGTDTQYF. Using reference TRBV5-1 and TRBJ2-3 for the parts outside the CDR3, the full variable domain is KAGVTQTPRYLIKTRGQQVTLSCSPISGHRSVSWYQQTPGQGLQFLFEYFSETQRNKGNFPGRFSGRQFSNSRSEMNVSTLELGDSALYLCASSYSGTSGGTDTQYFGPGTRLTVL.